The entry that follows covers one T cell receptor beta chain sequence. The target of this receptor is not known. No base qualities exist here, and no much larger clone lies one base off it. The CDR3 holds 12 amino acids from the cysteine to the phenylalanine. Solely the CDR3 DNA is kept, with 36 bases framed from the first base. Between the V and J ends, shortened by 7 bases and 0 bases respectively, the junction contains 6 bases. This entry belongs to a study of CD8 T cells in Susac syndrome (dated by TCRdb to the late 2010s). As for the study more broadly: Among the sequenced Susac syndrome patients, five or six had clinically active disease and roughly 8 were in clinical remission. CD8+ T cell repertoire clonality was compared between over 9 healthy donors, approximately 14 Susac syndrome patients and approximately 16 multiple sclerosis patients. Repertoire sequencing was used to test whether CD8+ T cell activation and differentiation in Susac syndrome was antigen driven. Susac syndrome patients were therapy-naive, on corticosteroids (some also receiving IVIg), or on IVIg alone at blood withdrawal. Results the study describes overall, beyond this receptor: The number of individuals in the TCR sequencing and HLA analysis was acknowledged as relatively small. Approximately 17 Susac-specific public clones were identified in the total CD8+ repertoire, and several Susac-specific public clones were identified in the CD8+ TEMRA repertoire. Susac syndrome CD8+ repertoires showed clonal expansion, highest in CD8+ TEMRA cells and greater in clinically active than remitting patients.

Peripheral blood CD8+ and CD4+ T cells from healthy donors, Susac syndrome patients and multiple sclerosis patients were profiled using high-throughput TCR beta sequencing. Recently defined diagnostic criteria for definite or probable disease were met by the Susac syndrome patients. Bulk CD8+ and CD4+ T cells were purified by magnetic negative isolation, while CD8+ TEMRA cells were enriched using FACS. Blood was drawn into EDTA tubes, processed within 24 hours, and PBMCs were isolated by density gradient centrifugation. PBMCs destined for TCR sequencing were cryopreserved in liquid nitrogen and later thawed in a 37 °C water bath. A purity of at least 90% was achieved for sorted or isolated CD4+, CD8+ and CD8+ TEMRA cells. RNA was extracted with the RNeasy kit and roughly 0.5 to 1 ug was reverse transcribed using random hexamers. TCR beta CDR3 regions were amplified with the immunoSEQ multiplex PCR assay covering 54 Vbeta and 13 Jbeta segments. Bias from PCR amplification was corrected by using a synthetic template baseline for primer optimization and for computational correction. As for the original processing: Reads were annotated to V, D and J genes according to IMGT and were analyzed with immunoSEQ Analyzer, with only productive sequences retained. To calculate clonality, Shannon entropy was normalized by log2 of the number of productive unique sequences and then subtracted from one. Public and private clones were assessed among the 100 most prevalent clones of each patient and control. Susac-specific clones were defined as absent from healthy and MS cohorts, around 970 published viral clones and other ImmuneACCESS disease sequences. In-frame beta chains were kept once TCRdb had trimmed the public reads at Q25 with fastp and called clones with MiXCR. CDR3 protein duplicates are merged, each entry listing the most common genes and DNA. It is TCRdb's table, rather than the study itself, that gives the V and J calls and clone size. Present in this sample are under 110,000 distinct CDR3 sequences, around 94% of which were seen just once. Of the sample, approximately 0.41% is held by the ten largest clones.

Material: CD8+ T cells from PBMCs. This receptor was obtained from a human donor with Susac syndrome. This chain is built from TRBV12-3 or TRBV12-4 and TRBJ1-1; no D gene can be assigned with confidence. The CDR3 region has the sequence CASKLMNTEAFF. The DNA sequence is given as TGTGCCAGCAAGCTAATGAACACTGAAGCTTTCTTT.